The 28 T cell receptor beta chains given below trace back to one sample, sequenced in a study of PD-L1 blockade in urothelial cancer. Sequencing used immunoSEQ multiplex PCR; TCRdb keeps in-frame clones, though not all of them. The profile covers around 60,000 clones, with approximately 81% appearing a single time and 3.2% taken by the ten largest. Time point noted: pretreatment peripheral blood. Sequencing used PBMCs, obtained around atezolizumab (anti-PD-L1) treatment. The receptors stem from a man in his sixties or seventies with urothelial cancer.

This chain joins TRBV5-1 and TRBJ2-5, with 9 bases aligning to TRBD2. CDR3 length: 16 amino acids. Trimming removed 5 bases from V and 1 base from J; junction bases left unmatched: 9. Germline CDR1 and CDR2: SGHRS and YFSETQ. CDR3 residues: CASSRRATSGQETQYF. As DNA, the CDR3 is TGCGCCAGCAGTAGAAGGGCGACTAGCGGCCAAGAGACCCAGTACTTC.

The chain employs TRBV30 and TRBJ2-2; TRBD2 aligns across 9 bases. Losses at the gene ends were 4 bases for V and 2 bases for J; bases not matched to a gene: 5. This CDR3 is built from 15 residues. Germline CDR1 GTSNPN, CDR2 SVGIG (reference sequence). In nucleotides, the CDR3 is TGTGCCTGGAAGCGACTAGCGGCAAACACCGGGGAGCTGTTTTTT. Protein sequence: CAWKRLAANTGELFF.

This clone appeared a single time. V is TRBV27 and J is TRBJ1-2, with 9 bases matching TRBD1. The germline gives CDR1 MNHEY, CDR2 SMNVEV (reference sequence). V lost 5 bases and J lost 3; bases outside the gene matches: 4. The CDR3 loop spans 14 amino acids. In DNA form, the CDR3 reads TGTGCCAGCAGTCCGACAGGGGGAGACTATGGCTACACCTTC. It is translated as CASSPTGGDYGYTF.

The chain joins TRBV27 to TRBJ1-4; a possible D gene is TRBD1 (5 bases). Trimming stripped 3 bases from V and 8 bases from J, with 16 bases between. The length of the CDR3 is 15 residues. Germline-derived CDR1 and CDR2 are MNHEY and SMNVEV (reference sequence). CDR3 region: CASSLFQGSVEKLFF. In nucleotides, the CDR3 is TGTGCCAGCAGTTTGTTTCAGGGCTCAGTCGAAAAACTGTTTTTT.

This clone was counted only a few times. The genes are TRBV5-1 and TRBJ2-1; 8 bases line up with TRBD1. The V gene's germline CDR1 is SGHRS and CDR2 YFSETQ. The CDR3 has 14 residues. With 0 bases clipped from V and 9 bases from J, the junction kept 5 bases outside the gene matches. The DNA of the CDR3 is TGCGCCAGCAGCTTGGCCCAACAGGGGGGTGAGCAGTTCTTC. Translated, it gives CASSLAQQGGEQFF.

The chain joins TRBV19 to TRBJ1-1; TRBD1 is a possible D gene (5 bases). The CDR3 runs to 14 residues. The V gene lost 4 bases and the J gene lost 8 bases, with 17 bases spanning the gap. Germline CDR1 LNHDA, CDR2 SQIVND (reference sequence). The CDR3 region has the DNA TGTGCCAGTAGTACTAGGGGCAGGGCCCGAGAAGCTTTCTTT. This sequence encodes CASSTRGRAREAFF.

V and J are TRBV2 and TRBJ1-1; TRBD1 might be the D (5 bases). V was clipped by 4 bases and J by 5 bases, with 11 bases between them. The CDR3 sequence is 13 residues long. Germline V CDR1 and CDR2: SNHLY, FYNNEI. The CDR3 here is CASSAGRVTEAFF. The CDR3 DNA is TGTGCCAGCAGTGCTGGCAGGGTAACTGAAGCTTTCTTT.

The V call is TRBV27, the J call TRBJ1-5, with D perhaps TRBD1 (6 bases). Trimming removed 3 bases from V and 6 bases from J, with 9 bases in between. The CDR3 consists of 13 residues. The germline V gene has CDR1 MNHEY and CDR2 SMNVEV (reference sequence). CDR3 in amino acids: CASSFGGRQPQHF. CDR3 nucleotides: TGTGCCAGCAGTTTCGGGGGGCGTCAGCCCCAGCATTTT.

The CDR3 here is CASSEGQGIQPQHF. In DNA, the CDR3 is TGCGCCAGCAGCGAGGGACAGGGAATCCAGCCCCAGCATTTT. The chain links TRBV5-1 to TRBJ1-5; 9 nucleotides agree with TRBD1. Germline V CDR1 and CDR2: SGHRS, YFSETQ. Losses at the gene ends were 4 bases for V and 7 bases for J; bases not matched to a gene: 6. The CDR3 has 14 amino acids.

DNA for the CDR3: TGTGCCAGCAGTTTATGGAGGGACAGGGGGTCCCCCACCTCCTACGAGCAGTACTTC. Protein product: CASSLWRDRGSPTSYEQYF. The rearrangement joins TRBV27 to TRBJ2-7, with 11 nucleotides matching TRBD1. The germline CDR1 and CDR2 sequences are MNHEY and SMNVEV (reference sequence). The ends lost 1 base at V and 0 bases at J; junction bases unmatched: 11. The CDR3 is 19 residues long.

The rearrangement uses TRBV5-1 and TRBJ2-3; TRBD1 matches at 11 bases. From germline, CDR1 is SGHRS and CDR2 YFSETQ. J was trimmed by 4 bases and V by 4 bases; bases with no gene match: 8. This CDR3 spans 16 amino acids. CDR3 protein: CASSLGQGAGADTQYF. The CDR3 DNA reads TGCGCCAGCAGCCTCGGACAGGGGGCAGGGGCAGATACGCAGTATTTT.

A few counts support this clone. The gene calls are TRBV29-1 and TRBJ1-1, with no clear D. Trimming took 7 bases from V and 2 from J, leaving 14 bases between them. In germline, CDR1 is SQVTM, CDR2 ANQGSEA. The CDR3 has 13 amino acids. CDR3 in amino acids: CSGVRGRNTEAFF. CDR3 sequence (DNA): TGCAGCGGAGTAAGAGGGAGAAACACTGAAGCTTTCTTT.

Only a few counts were recorded for this clone. The rearrangement links TRBV27 to TRBJ2-1; D call uncertain. V dropped 8 bases and J dropped 4 bases, with 9 bases sitting between them. Germline lookup yields CDR1 MNHEY and CDR2 SMNVEV (reference sequence). The CDR3 is 12 amino acids. CDR3 loop: CASRPGYNEQFF. The CDR3 DNA reads TGTGCCAGCCGACCAGGTTACAATGAGCAGTTCTTC.

CDR3 region: CASSAGLGGTGELFF. In DNA, the CDR3 is TGCGCCAGCAGCGCGGGACTAGGGGGGACCGGGGAGCTGTTTTTT. The chain uses TRBV5-1 and TRBJ2-2; 8 nucleotides match TRBD2. The germline V gene has CDR1 SGHRS and CDR2 YFSETQ. The CDR3 extends over 15 amino acids. The trim removed 4 bases at V and 5 bases at J, leaving 7 bases unmatched. Variable domain in full (rest from reference TRBV5-1 and TRBJ2-2): KAGVTQTPRYLIKTRGQQVTLSCSPISGHRSVSWYQQTPGQGLQFLFEYFSETQRNKGNFPGRFSGRQFSNSRSEMNVSTLELGDSALYLCASSAGLGGTGELFFGEGSRLTVL.

This clone is a singleton in its sample. The chain joins TRBV6-5 to TRBJ2-3, with 7 bases fitting TRBD2. V was pared by 8 bases and J by 1 base, with 3 bases of the junction left unmatched. Germline V gene sequence: CDR1 MNHEY, CDR2 SVGAGI. The CDR3 has 13 residues. CDR3 sequence (DNA): TGTGCCAGCCGCCTAGCGGGCACAGATACGCAGTATTTT. It translates to CASRLAGTDTQYF.

V gene TRBV15 combines with J gene TRBJ1-5; D is uncertain. With 8 bases removed from V and 7 bases from J, the gap between germline ends came to 18 bases. CDR1 and CDR2 (germline): LNHNV, YYDKDF (reference sequence). This CDR3 contains 14 residues. CDR3 sequence: CATGRVREGQPQHF. The CDR3 DNA sequence: TGTGCCACCGGGCGGGTAAGGGAAGGCCAGCCCCAGCATTTT.

The chain combines TRBV5-1 with TRBJ2-3, with D maybe TRBD2 (6 bases). The CDR3 extends over 14 amino acids. CDR1 and CDR2 from the germline V gene are SGHRS and YFSETQ. Between the trimmed V and J ends, which lost 0 bases and 3 bases, there was a span of 8 bases. CDR3 coding DNA: TGCGCCAGCAGCTTGGAGGCGGGGACAGATACGCAGTATTTT. Translated, it gives CASSLEAGTDTQYF.

V gene TRBV10-2 combines with J gene TRBJ2-2; D is unclear. CDR1 is WSHSY and CDR2 is SAAADI in the germline V gene. Trimming left V 2 bases short and J 0 bases short, with 7 bases between. The CDR3 covers 15 residues. The CDR3 DNA sequence: TGCGCCAGCAGTGAGGAATACACGAACACCGGGGAGCTGTTTTTT. Its translation: CASSEEYTNTGELFF.

The sample holds a few counts of this clone. V and J are TRBV7-9 and TRBJ1-2, with no clear D. This CDR3 is built from 15 residues. Germline CDR1 and CDR2: SEHNR and FQNEAQ (reference sequence). Trimming cost V 5 bases and J 8 bases, with 21 bases left between them. This CDR3 reads CASSQTRFEEEGYTF. CDR3 bases: TGTGCCAGCAGCCAAACCAGGTTCGAGGAGGAAGGCTACACCTTC.

The chain is built from TRBV7-3 and TRBJ2-5; the match to TRBD2 covers 12 bases. J gave up 2 bases and V 4 bases, and 2 bases lay outside the gene matches. The CDR3 consists of 15 residues. Germline lookup yields CDR1 SGHTA and CDR2 FQGTGA. The CDR3 loop is CASSSGLAGQETQYF. The CDR3, as DNA: TGTGCCAGCAGCTCAGGACTAGCGGGACAAGAGACCCAGTACTTC.

This clone showed up just once. J is TRBJ2-1 and V is TRBV2, with 7 bases fitting TRBD2. Trimming took 4 bases from V and 8 from J; bases not matched to a gene: 8. Looked up from germline, CDR1 is SNHLY and CDR2 is FYNNEI. CDR3 size: 14 residues. The CDR3 DNA sequence: TGTGCCAGCAGTGGGCCGGGAGGAATCGATGAGCAGTTCTTC. Residues: CASSGPGGIDEQFF. The full variable domain, its missing parts supplied by reference TRBV2 and TRBJ2-1, is EPEVTQTPSHQVTQMGQEVILRCVPISNHLYFYWYRQILGQKVEFLVSFYNNEISEKSEIFDDQFSVERPDGSNFTLKIRSTKLEDSAMYFCASSGPGGIDEQFFGPGTRLTVL.

This clone was counted once. The chain couples TRBV5-4 to TRBJ2-4; 15 nucleotides line up with TRBD2. The length of the CDR3 is 18 residues. V lost 4 bases and J lost 0; bases outside the gene matches: 5. Germline values: CDR1 SGHNT, CDR2 YYREEE (reference sequence). Here the CDR3 DNA reads TGTGCCAGCAGCCCAGGGACTAGCGGGAGGAAAGCCAAAAACATTCAGTACTTC. The encoded protein is CASSPGTSGRKAKNIQYF. Together with reference TRBV5-4 and TRBJ2-4, the CDR3 gives the full variable domain: ETGVTQSPTHLIKTRGQQVTLRCSSQSGHNTVSWYQQALGQGPQFIFQYYREEENGRGNFPPRFSGLQFPNYSSELNVNALELDDSALYLCASSPGTSGRKAKNIQYFGAGTRLSVL.

The rearrangement links TRBV6-6 to TRBJ1-1; 7 nucleotides match TRBD1. V lost 0 bases to trimming and J lost 0 bases; unmatched junction nucleotides: 4. The CDR3 runs to 16 residues. Per germline, CDR1 MNHNY and CDR2 SVGAGI (reference sequence). The CDR3 spells CASSYSGQYMNTEAFF. The CDR3, as DNA: TGTGCCAGCAGTTACTCGGGACAGTACATGAACACTGAAGCTTTCTTT.

The V gene is TRBV6-1, the J gene TRBJ1-5; D gene ambiguous. Germline CDR1 is MNHNS and CDR2 is SASEGT. V dropped 1 base and J dropped 4 bases, with 5 bases sitting between them. The CDR3 covers 13 residues. The CDR3 reads CASSEGRNQPQHF. The CDR3 DNA is TGTGCCAGCAGTGAAGGCAGAAATCAGCCCCAGCATTTT.

This clone appeared once. The J gene is TRBJ2-3, the V gene TRBV7-2, with 7 bases that match TRBD2. J lost 3 bases, V lost 5 bases, and 11 bases had no gene match. The CDR3 is 16 amino acids. Germline values: CDR1 SGHTA, CDR2 FQGNSA. Here the CDR3 DNA reads TGTGCCAGCAGCGCACCAAACGGCGGGAGAACAGATACGCAGTATTTT. It specifies CASSAPNGGRTDTQYF.

V usage is TRBV19 and J usage is TRBJ1-2; TRBD1 matches 8 bases. The CDR3 has 16 amino acids. J lost 1 base, V lost 6 bases, and 10 bases had no gene match. Per the germline V gene, CDR1 is LNHDA and CDR2 is SQIVND (reference sequence). CDR3 sequence: CASREVAGQGNYGYTF. The CDR3 nucleotides read TGTGCCAGTAGAGAAGTAGCAGGACAGGGTAACTATGGCTACACCTTC.

The gene calls are TRBV5-1 and TRBJ2-5; TRBD2 aligns across 9 bases. After removal of 0 bases from V and 5 bases from J, the junction contained 5 bases not matched to a gene. CDR3 length: 15 amino acids. Germline values: CDR1 SGHRS, CDR2 YFSETQ. In DNA, the CDR3 is TGCGCCAGCAGCTTGGATAGCGGGAGTGGGGAGACCCAGTACTTC. Its translation is CASSLDSGSGETQYF.

The V gene is TRBV7-2, the J gene TRBJ2-2; 8 nucleotides match TRBD2. With 5 bases clipped from V and 3 bases from J, the junction kept 8 bases outside the gene matches. This CDR3 has 16 residues. Germline CDR1 SGHTA, CDR2 FQGNSA. CDR3 sequence: CASSAAGGWDTGELFF. The CDR3 DNA reads TGTGCCAGCAGCGCCGCGGGGGGATGGGACACCGGGGAGCTGTTTTTT. Filled out from reference TRBV7-2 and TRBJ2-2, the complete variable domain reads GAGVSQSPSNKVTEKGKDVELRCDPISGHTALYWYRQSLGQGLEFLIYFQGNSAPDKSGLPSDRFSAERTGGSVSTLTIQRTQQEDSAVYLCASSAAGGWDTGELFFGEGSRLTVL.